A selection of T cell receptor beta chains follows, all from one sample in a study of cytomegalovirus exposure and HLA in healthy donors. Some clones are missing from TCRdb's copy, which holds only in-frame ones; the method was immunoSEQ multiplex PCR. This table has about 140,000 clones, 60% to 80% appearing once. Sequenced: PBMCs. The receptors derive from a female donor in good health and CMV-seronegative. Both conserved end residues are part of each CDR3. The D gene is left open where the match is weak. Size values are once, few and many counts, or a class for expanded clones, and some rows have none.

j_gene	len	v_gene	d_gene	abundance	CDR3aa	CDR3nt
TRBJ2-7	14	TRBV5-1	TRBD1	NA	CASSNNRGGYEQYF	TGCGCCAGCAGCAACAACAGGGGCGGCTACGAGCAGTACTTC
TRBJ1-5	15	TRBV2	TRBD1	few	CASKLDRVGNQPQHF	TGTGCCAGCAAATTAGACAGGGTCGGGAATCAGCCCCAGCATTTT
TRBJ2-1	13	TRBV5-5	NA	once	CASSLGHYNEQFF	TGTGCCAGCAGCCTCGGACACTACAATGAGCAGTTCTTC
TRBJ2-7	13	TRBV19	TRBD1	NA	CASSIDRAIEQYF	TGTGCCAGTAGTATTGACAGGGCGATCGAGCAGTACTTC
TRBJ2-7	13	TRBV5-4	NA	NA	CASSSTQGCEQYF	TGTGCCAGCAGCTCCACACAGGGTTGCGAGCAGTACTTC
TRBJ2-1	15	TRBV5-1	TRBD2	NA	CASSLRTSGNNEQFF	TGCGCCAGCAGCTTAAGGACTAGCGGGAACAATGAGCAGTTCTTC
TRBJ2-7	16	TRBV11-1	NA	NA	CASSSTGWGDSYEQYF	TGTGCCAGCAGCTCAACTGGTTGGGGGGACTCCTACGAGCAGTACTTC
TRBJ1-5	14	TRBV5-1	NA	once	CASSLGTPEGPQHF	TGCGCCAGCAGCTTGGGGACACCCGAAGGGCCCCAGCATTTT
TRBJ2-7	18	TRBV21-1	NA	NA	CASSVGTAYAEGICEQYF	TGTGCCAGCAGCGTCGGGACAGCCTACGCTGAGGGTATCTGCGAGCAGTACTTC
TRBJ2-1	18	TRBV28	TRBD2	NA	CANSPRTSGASSYNEQFF	TGTGCCAACAGTCCTCGGACTAGCGGAGCTAGCTCCTACAATGAGCAGTTCTTC
TRBJ1-1	15	TRBV28	TRBD1	NA	CASSLPTGENTEAFF	TGTGCCAGCAGTTTGCCAACAGGGGAAAACACTGAAGCTTTCTTT
TRBJ1-2	17	TRBV5-1	NA	NA	CASSYTAGGLGNYGYTF	TGCGCCAGCAGCTATACCGCCGGGGGACTGGGTAACTATGGCTACACCTTC
TRBJ2-7	12	TRBV27	NA	NA	CASSGPGYEQYF	TGTGCCAGCAGCGGGCCGGGGTACGAGCAGTACTTC
TRBJ2-1	15	TRBV11-2	NA	NA	CASSWGDSLYNEQFF	TGTGCCAGCAGCTGGGGGGACTCACTTTACAATGAGCAGTTCTTC
TRBJ2-1	16	TRBV18	TRBD2	NA	CASSPNSGGRATEQFF	TGTGCCAGCTCACCAAATAGTGGCGGGAGGGCCACTGAGCAGTTCTTC
TRBJ2-5	16	TRBV25-1	NA	NA	CASSEDPVIAGETQYF	TGTGCCAGCAGTGAAGACCCCGTTATCGCGGGAGAGACCCAGTACTTC
TRBJ1-4	13	TRBV19	NA	once	CASMARRPEKLFF	TGTGCCAGTATGGCGAGGCGGCCAGAAAAACTGTTTTTT
TRBJ1-1	15	TRBV10-1	NA	NA	CASSGSATGHTEAFF	TGCGCCAGCAGTGGGAGCGCCACCGGCCACACTGAAGCTTTCTTT
TRBJ2-6	15	TRBV19	NA	NA	CASSIDRSGANVLTF	TGTGCCAGTAGTATAGACAGGTCTGGGGCCAACGTCCTGACTTTC
TRBJ2-5	15	TRBV11-2	TRBD1	NA	CASSFWTGGGETQYF	TGTGCCAGCAGCTTTTGGACAGGGGGCGGGGAGACCCAGTACTTC
TRBJ1-5	16	TRBV21-1	NA	NA	CASSKPGEGDNQPQHF	TGTGCCAGCAGCAAACCAGGGGAGGGGGACAATCAGCCCCAGCATTTT
TRBJ2-6	14	TRBV5-1	NA	NA	CASKTVTGANVLTF	TGCGCCAGCAAGACAGTTACTGGGGCCAACGTCCTGACTTTC
TRBJ2-1	17	TRBV7-9	NA	NA	CASSPSRGTVGGNGQFF	TGTGCCAGCAGCCCCAGCCGGGGGACAGTCGGAGGAAACGGCCAGTTCTTC
TRBJ1-4	14	TRBV7-6	TRBD1	NA	CASSLPGQNEKLFF	TGTGCCAGCAGCCTACCGGGACAGAATGAAAAACTGTTTTTT
TRBJ1-1	14	TRBV28	NA	NA	CASTPGGSNTEAFF	TGTGCCAGCACCCCAGGAGGGTCGAACACTGAAGCTTTCTTT
TRBJ1-1	14	TRBV11-3	NA	NA	CASSLVGVNTEAFF	TGTGCCAGCAGCTTAGTCGGTGTGAACACTGAAGCTTTCTTT
TRBJ2-2	18	TRBV5-1	TRBD1	NA	CASSLRQGPLIDTGELFF	TGCGCCAGCAGCCTGAGACAGGGTCCTCTCATTGATACCGGGGAGCTGTTTTTT
TRBJ2-3	15	TRBV13	TRBD2	NA	CASSETSGFTDTQYF	TGTGCCAGCAGCGAGACTAGCGGCTTCACAGATACGCAGTATTTT
TRBJ1-1	14	TRBV6-5	NA	NA	CASSYSIYGGEAFF	TGTGCCAGCAGTTACTCGATTTACGGGGGTGAAGCTTTCTTT
TRBJ2-6	17	TRBV4-1	NA	few	CASSLSGHPSGANVLTF	TGCGCCAGCAGCCTGTCGGGACACCCCTCTGGGGCCAACGTCCTGACTTTC